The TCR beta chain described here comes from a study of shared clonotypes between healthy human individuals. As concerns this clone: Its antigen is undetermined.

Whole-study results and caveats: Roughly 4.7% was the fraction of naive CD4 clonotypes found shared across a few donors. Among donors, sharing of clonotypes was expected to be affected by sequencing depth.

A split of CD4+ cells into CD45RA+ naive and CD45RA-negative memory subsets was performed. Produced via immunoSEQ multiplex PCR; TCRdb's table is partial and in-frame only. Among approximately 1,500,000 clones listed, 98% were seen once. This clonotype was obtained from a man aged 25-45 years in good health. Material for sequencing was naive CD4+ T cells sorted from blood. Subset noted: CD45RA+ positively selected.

In DNA, the CDR3 is TGCGCCAGCAGCTTACCGAGACTAGCGGGTGGTGAGCAGTTCTTC. This sequence encodes CASSLPRLAGGEQFF. This chain links TRBV5-1 with TRBJ2-1; 10 nucleotides agree with TRBD2. The CDR3 sequence is 15 residues long. Germline lookup yields CDR1 SGHRS and CDR2 YFSETQ. V was pared by 2 bases and J by 9 bases, with 8 bases of the junction left unmatched.